These T cell receptor beta chains were read from a single sample in a study of cytomegalovirus exposure and HLA in healthy donors. Here immunoSEQ multiplex PCR was the method, and the copy in TCRdb shows in-frame clones only, minus some. The sample holds around 130,000 clones, 88% seen once. Input material: PBMCs. The receptors were sampled from a man younger than 45 in good health and CMV-seronegative. The CDR3 runs from the conserved cysteine through the conserved F or W. The D gene is left open where the match is weak. Size is omitted from some rows. Given values are once, few, many or a class for expanded clones.

TRBD1	.	TRBV2	TRBJ1-2	TGTGCCAGCCGGACAGGGAATAAGAACTATGGCTACACCTTC	CASRTGNKNYGYTF
TRBD1	once	TRBV5-1	TRBJ2-3	TGCGCCAGCAGCTGGACAGGGATTGAGGCAGATACGCAGTATTTT	CASSWTGIEADTQYF
TRBD1	few	TRBV5-6	TRBJ1-3	TGTGCCAGCAATGACAGGGTTGGAAACACCATATATTTT	CASNDRVGNTIYF
.	.	TRBV6-5	TRBJ2-1	TGTGCCAGCAAGTCTAGCCGGAGGGATGAGCAGTTCTTC	CASKSSRRDEQFF
TRBD2	.	TRBV29-1	TRBJ2-7	TGCAGCGTCCCGATCGGGACTAGCTCTGGCGAGCAGTACTTC	CSVPIGTSSGEQYF
TRBD2	few	TRBV4-3	TRBJ2-3	TGCGCCAGCAGCCAAGAATGGGCATCGGGACTAGTAGATACGCAGTATTTT	CASSQEWASGLVDTQYF
.	.	TRBV9	TRBJ1-1	TGTGCCAGCAGCGTAGGAGGGTTGAAGGCTGAAGCTTTCTTT	CASSVGGLKAEAFF
.	once	TRBV7-7	TRBJ2-1	TGTGCCAGCAGCCGTACAGAAAGCAATGAGCAGTTCTTC	CASSRTESNEQFF
.	.	TRBV6-5	TRBJ2-7	TGTGCCAGCAGTTACTCGTCGACAGGAGAATACGAGCAGTACTTC	CASSYSSTGEYEQYF
.	once	TRBV30	TRBJ2-1	TGTGCCTGGGGGAGCACGGATGAGCAGTTCTTC	CAWGSTDEQFF
.	.	TRBV5-4	TRBJ2-7	TGTGCCAGCAGCTTGCTACTCGGGGAGCAGTACTTC	CASSLLLGEQYF
TRBD1	.	TRBV28	TRBJ1-2	TGTGCCAGCAGCTACGCCATCCAGGGGGGCACGAGTTTGGTCTATGGCTACACCTTC	CASSYAIQGGTSLVYGYTF
TRBD2	.	TRBV7-3	TRBJ2-3	TGTGCCAGCAGCTCTCAGGGTGGAGAGCGGGGGACGCAGTATTTT	CASSSQGGERGTQYF
TRBD2	.	TRBV7-2	TRBJ2-2	TGTGCCAGCAGCTTAGCCGGACTAGCGCCCACCGGGGAGCTGTTTTTT	CASSLAGLAPTGELFF
TRBD1	.	TRBV5-1	TRBJ2-3	TGCGCCAGCAGCTTTGGACAGGATGGGGATACGCAGTATTTT	CASSFGQDGDTQYF
TRBD2	.	TRBV5-1	TRBJ2-5	TGCGCCAGCAGCTTGGGCTGGGGTGGACTAGCGATCCAAGAGACCCAGTACTTC	CASSLGWGGLAIQETQYF
.	.	TRBV7-8	TRBJ2-7	TGTGCCAGCACCGCCAGGGGCTGGGACGAGCAGTACTTC	CASTARGWDEQYF
.	.	TRBV11-2	TRBJ2-7	TGTGCCAGCAGCTTAGGAGCGGAGACGCTGGCGCAGTACTTC	CASSLGAETLAQYF
.	.	TRBV19	TRBJ2-7	TGTGCCAGTAGTATGGGCGGGTCGGGGTTTTACGAGCAGTACTTC	CASSMGGSGFYEQYF
TRBD1	.	TRBV27	TRBJ2-1	TGTGCCAGCAGACAGGGGGTATACAATGAGCAGTTCTTC	CASRQGVYNEQFF
.	.	TRBV9	TRBJ2-1	TGTGCCAGCAGCGTCAACAGGGGGCAAGCGGGAGGTCCTTTGGGGAATGAGCAGTTCTTC	CASSVNRGQAGGPLGNEQFF
.	once	TRBV5-4	TRBJ1-1	TGTGCCAGCAGCTTGGTTTCGCGGGGCTCCACTGAAGCTTTCTTT	CASSLVSRGSTEAFF
TRBD2	.	TRBV5-1	TRBJ2-1	TGCGCCAGCAGAGATAGCGGGAGGGCCGATGAGCAGTTCTTC	CASRDSGRADEQFF
TRBD2	.	TRBV27	TRBJ2-7	TGTGCCAGCACGATGAGCGGGACTTACGAGCAGTACTTC	CASTMSGTYEQYF
TRBD2	.	TRBV6-5	TRBJ2-7	TGTGCCAGCAGTCAGGGACTAGCGGGATCCTACGAGCAGTACTTC	CASSQGLAGSYEQYF
.	.	TRBV15	TRBJ1-1	TGTGCCACCAGCAGAGATTCTCAGTCATTCACTGAAGCTTTCTTT	CATSRDSQSFTEAFF
TRBD1	.	TRBV19	TRBJ1-4	TGTGCCAGTAGTTTGACAGGGTTAGATGAAAAACTGTTTTTT	CASSLTGLDEKLFF
TRBD2	.	TRBV7-2	TRBJ2-2	TGTGCCAGCAGCCCAAGAGCCGGGACTAGCTCCGGGGAGCTGTTTTTT	CASSPRAGTSSGELFF
.	.	TRBV6-1	TRBJ2-1	TGTGCCAGCAGGGACAGAGCCTACAATGAGCAGTTCTTC	CASRDRAYNEQFF
.	once	TRBV25-1	TRBJ1-4	TGTGCCAGCAGTGAGGGGGGGAAAGGTGAAAAACTGTTTTTT	CASSEGGKGEKLFF
.	few	TRBV29-1	TRBJ1-1	TGCAGCGCCGGACACCCCCTCACTGAAGCTTTCTTT	CSAGHPLTEAFF
.	once	TRBV7-2	TRBJ1-2	TGTGCCAGCAGCTTAAGTGGATCAGGGATGGGGGGCTACACCTTC	CASSLSGSGMGGYTF
TRBD1	few	TRBV27	TRBJ1-2	TGTGCCAGCAGTTTCAGGGGGGTCTATGGCTACACCTTC	CASSFRGVYGYTF
TRBD1	.	TRBV28	TRBJ1-1	TGTGCCAGCAGTTTCAGGGGGGAAGTGAACACTGAAGCTTTCTTT	CASSFRGEVNTEAFF
.	.	TRBV2	TRBJ1-5	TGTGCCAGCAGTGCCCTTTATAGCAATCAGCCCCAGCATTTT	CASSALYSNQPQHF
.	.	TRBV27	TRBJ1-4	TGTGCCAGCAGTCCAACCTCATGGGAGGACTATGAAAAACTGTTTTTT	CASSPTSWEDYEKLFF
.	once	TRBV20-1	TRBJ1-2	TGCAGTGCTACCTTCGGGGGTGGCTACACCTTC	CSATFGGGYTF
.	.	TRBV6-6	TRBJ2-1	TGTGCCAGCAGTTACTCAACTAGTTTCGATGAGCAGTTCTTC	CASSYSTSFDEQFF
.	.	TRBV4-1	TRBJ2-7	TGCGCCAGCAGCCAAGTATTGCCAGGGTCCTACGAGCAGTACTTC	CASSQVLPGSYEQYF
TRBD1	once	TRBV5-1	TRBJ2-5	TGCGCCAGCGAGCAGGACAGGGGGCGCCGAGAGACCCAGTACTTC	CASEQDRGRRETQYF
.	.	TRBV5-1	TRBJ2-3	TGCGCCAGCAGCCCCCGGGGTGACAACACAGATACGCAGTATTTT	CASSPRGDNTDTQYF
.	.	TRBV18	TRBJ1-2	TGTGCCAGCTCAGACCACCGGGGGGCCTTTAGAGGCTACACCTTC	CASSDHRGAFRGYTF
.	.	TRBV15	TRBJ1-1	TGTGCCACCAGCAAGGGAGGTATGAACACTGAAGCTTTCTTT	CATSKGGMNTEAFF
TRBD2	once	TRBV11-2	TRBJ2-7	TGTGCCAGCAGCTTAGTAACTAGCGGGTCCTCCTACGAGCAGTACTTC	CASSLVTSGSSYEQYF
.	once	TRBV4-1	TRBJ1-5	TGCGCCAGCAGCCAAGATGGGCAGATCAATCAGCCCCAGCATTTT	CASSQDGQINQPQHF
TRBD2	.	TRBV7-8	TRBJ2-1	TGTGCCAGCAGCCTTCCACTAGCGAACAATGAGCAGTTCTTC	CASSLPLANNEQFF